The sequence of this TCR beta chain was determined in a study of cytomegalovirus exposure and HLA in healthy donors. Study observations and caveats: Later on, an analysis found that several of the most significant clusters appeared to be linked to common viral pathogens, which included parvovirus B19. Most subjects' HLA-A and HLA-B alleles were reportedly predicted from TCR beta sequences. Presence/absence analyses assumed roughly uniform sequencing depth across donors, which may not hold.

PCR employed 60 Vbeta and 13 Jbeta primers. Profiled with immunoSEQ multiplex PCR; TCRdb holds only in-frame clones, not every one. The sample carries 160,000 or so clones, less than 80% recorded once. Concerning this clone: The target antigen is unknown.

Among the donors, all were healthy bone marrow donors. The specimen sequenced was PBMCs. This clonotype was obtained from a middle-aged man in good health and CMV-seronegative.

The CDR3 region has the DNA TGTGCCACTAAGGACAGGGGGCATCAGCCCCAGCATTTT. Its protein is CATKDRGHQPQHF. V is TRBV19 and J is TRBJ1-5, with 11 bases fitting TRBD1. The germline gives CDR1 LNHDA, CDR2 SQIVND (reference sequence). After removal of 10 bases from V and 5 bases from J, the junction contained 4 bases not matched to a gene. The CDR3 length is 13 residues.